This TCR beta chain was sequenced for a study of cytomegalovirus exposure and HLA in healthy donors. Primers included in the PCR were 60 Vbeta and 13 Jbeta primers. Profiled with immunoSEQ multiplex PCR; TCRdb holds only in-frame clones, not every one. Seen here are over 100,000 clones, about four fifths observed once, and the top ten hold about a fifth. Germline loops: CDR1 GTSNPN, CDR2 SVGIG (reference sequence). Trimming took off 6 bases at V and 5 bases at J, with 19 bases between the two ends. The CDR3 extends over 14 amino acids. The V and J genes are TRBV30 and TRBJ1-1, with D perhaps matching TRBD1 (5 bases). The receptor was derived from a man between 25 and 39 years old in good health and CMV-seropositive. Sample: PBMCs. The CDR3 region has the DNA TGTGCCTGCCGTCTCGGGGGTGACGGAACTGAAGCTTTCTTT. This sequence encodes CACRLGGDGTEAFF.